These 27 T cell receptor beta chains share one sample of origin, sequenced in a study of cytomegalovirus exposure and HLA in healthy donors. Vbeta (60) and Jbeta (13) primers were used in the PCR. Clones were read by immunoSEQ multiplex PCR, and TCRdb kept only the in-frame ones, dropping some. The table includes around 100,000 clones, 70% detected once. Source material: PBMCs. All receptors derive from a man aged 40-50 years in good health and CMV-seropositive.

CDR3 in amino acids: CASSIERASGRDEQFF. CDR3 nucleotides: TGTGCCAGTAGTATAGAACGGGCTAGCGGGAGGGATGAGCAGTTCTTC. The V gene is TRBV19, the J gene TRBJ2-1, with 12 bases lining up with TRBD2. This CDR3 contains 16 residues. The ends lost 0 bases at V and 8 bases at J; junction bases unmatched: 5. CDR1 is LNHDA, CDR2 SQIVND, per germline (reference sequence).

The V call is TRBV27, the J call TRBJ1-3, with TRBD1 identical over 8 bases. The germline gives CDR1 MNHEY, CDR2 SMNVEV (reference sequence). The CDR3 totals 15 residues. After removal of 6 bases from V and 4 bases from J, the junction contained 8 bases not matched to a gene. The chain's CDR3 is CASRSGGFSGNTIYF. In nucleotides, the CDR3 is TGTGCCAGCAGATCAGGGGGCTTCTCCGGAAACACCATATATTTT.

The chain is built from TRBV9 and TRBJ2-7; 10 positions match TRBD2. The V and J ends lost 0 bases and 6 bases, in that order; junction bases with no gene match: 6. Germline CDR1 SGDLS, CDR2 YYNGEE. The CDR3 has 15 residues. CDR3 nucleotides: TGTGCCAGCAGCGTAGGTAATAGCGGGAGGTCCGAGCAGTACTTC. Translating it yields CASSVGNSGRSEQYF.

This clone was seen a single time. CDR3: CASSLGIAGYNEQFF. CDR3 DNA: TGTGCCAGCAGTTTAGGGATAGCGGGATACAATGAGCAGTTCTTC. The chain combines TRBV27 with TRBJ2-1; 8 nucleotides align to TRBD2. After removal of 2 bases from V and 4 bases from J, the junction contained 4 bases not matched to a gene. The CDR3 loop spans 15 amino acids. Germline values: CDR1 MNHEY, CDR2 SMNVEV (reference sequence).

V usage is TRBV5-1 and J usage is TRBJ2-7; 10 positions match TRBD1. The ends lost 3 bases at V and 2 bases at J; junction bases unmatched: 2. The CDR3 has 14 amino acids. Germline V gene lookup returns CDR1 SGHRS and CDR2 YFSETQ. The CDR3 here is CASSSGTGAYEQYF. CDR3 DNA sequence: TGCGCCAGCAGCTCCGGGACAGGGGCCTACGAGCAGTACTTC.

The chain recombines TRBV11-2 with TRBJ2-3, with TRBD2 matching 8 bases. The CDR3 contains 17 residues. Looked up from germline, CDR1 is SGHAT and CDR2 is FQNNGV. J lost 6 bases, V lost 0 bases, and 11 bases had no gene match. CDR3 protein: CASSLDQSGRVQDTQYF. The DNA for the CDR3 is TGTGCCAGCAGCTTAGATCAAAGCGGGAGAGTTCAGGATACGCAGTATTTT.

The chain is built from TRBV5-1 and TRBJ2-7; the D gene is possibly TRBD1 (7 bases). The CDR3 extends over 13 amino acids. The germline CDR1 and CDR2 sequences are SGHRS and YFSETQ. V shed 3 bases and J shed 4 bases, with 11 bases lying between them. CDR3 amino acids: CASSSGDSYEQYF. In DNA, the CDR3 is TGCGCCAGCAGCTCGGGGGACAGTTACGAGCAGTACTTC.

The chain combines TRBV5-4 with TRBJ2-7; tentative D call: TRBD1 (5 bases). CDR1 and CDR2 (germline): SGHNT, YYREEE (reference sequence). This CDR3 spans 14 amino acids. V shed 0 bases and J shed 2 bases, with 9 bases lying between them. The CDR3 coding sequence is TGTGCCAGCAGCTTGGGACAGAGCCCCTACGAGCAGTACTTC. Its translation is CASSLGQSPYEQYF.

This clone was seen once. The rearrangement links TRBV7-8 to TRBJ2-7; perhaps TRBD1 as D (6 bases). This CDR3 is 14 amino acids long. Germline CDR1 SGHVS, CDR2 FQNEAQ. Trimming removed 6 bases from V and 0 bases from J, with 12 bases in between. DNA of the CDR3: TGTGCCAGCAGATCCGGGACAAACTCCTACGAGCAGTACTTC. Amino acids: CASRSGTNSYEQYF.

The chain is built from TRBV5-6 and TRBJ2-7, with D tentatively TRBD2 (6 bases). Trimming took off 1 base at V and 5 bases at J, with 10 bases between the two ends. Looked up from germline, CDR1 is SGHDT and CDR2 is YYEEEE. This CDR3 comprises 13 residues. The CDR3, as DNA: TGTGCCAGCAGCTTGCAACTAGCAGACGAGCAGTACTTC. This codes for CASSLQLADEQYF.

This clone was observed once. The chain joins TRBV7-9 to TRBJ1-1; 8 bases match TRBD1. V gave up 5 bases and J gave up 0 bases; unmatched junction bases: 5. CDR3 length: 15 amino acids. Germline-derived CDR1 and CDR2 are SEHNR and FQNEAQ (reference sequence). In DNA form, the CDR3 reads TGTGCCAGCAGCCCTCGGACAGGGATGAACACTGAAGCTTTCTTT. It specifies CASSPRTGMNTEAFF.

This clone appeared once. The V call is TRBV5-1, the J call TRBJ1-5; D remains ambiguous. CDR1 is SGHRS, CDR2 YFSETQ, per germline. CDR3 length: 15 amino acids. The V end lost 4 bases, the J end lost 4 bases, and 15 bases lay between the germline ends. The CDR3 spells CASSPGAGKNQPQHF. Written as DNA, the CDR3 is TGCGCCAGCAGCCCAGGAGCCGGGAAAAATCAGCCCCAGCATTTT.

CDR3 residues: CASGPGVNQPQHF. In nucleotides, the CDR3 is TGTGCCAGCGGTCCAGGGGTCAATCAGCCCCAGCATTTT. The chain joins TRBV28 to TRBJ1-5, with a tentative D call TRBD1 (6 bases). Germline CDR1 MDHEN, CDR2 SYDVKM. This CDR3 comprises 13 residues. V gave up 8 bases and J gave up 3 bases, with 11 bases separating them.

This clone was counted a single time. The genes are TRBV30 and TRBJ2-3; TRBD2 is a possible D gene (6 bases). Trimming took 3 bases from V and 4 from J, leaving 17 bases between them. Germline values: CDR1 GTSNPN, CDR2 SVGIG (reference sequence). The CDR3 length is 15 residues. The CDR3 loop is CAWREGRNTADTQYF. In DNA, the CDR3 is TGTGCCTGGAGGGAGGGCCGAAATACGGCAGATACGCAGTATTTT.

V usage is TRBV4-3 and J usage is TRBJ2-1, with 9 bases fitting TRBD2. This CDR3 has 15 residues. CDR1 LGHNA and CDR2 YSLEER come from the germline V gene. V lost 1 base, J lost 3 bases, and 1 base stayed unmatched. The DNA of the CDR3 is TGCGCCAGCAGCCAAGTAGCGGGAGTCTACAATGAGCAGTTCTTC. Protein: CASSQVAGVYNEQFF.

V usage is TRBV5-1 and J usage is TRBJ1-1; 7 bases are a match to TRBD1. CDR3 length: 14 amino acids. With V trimmed by 5 bases and J by 4 bases, 8 bases remained unmatched. Germline loops: CDR1 SGHRS, CDR2 YFSETQ. In nucleotides, the CDR3 is TGCGCCAGCAGAAGACAGGGTAGCAGCACTGAAGCTTTCTTT. Protein sequence: CASRRQGSSTEAFF.

The chain links TRBV6-1 to TRBJ2-3, with TRBD1 matching 9 bases. From germline, CDR1 is MNHNS and CDR2 SASEGT. V dropped 3 bases and J dropped 5; count of bases not matched to a gene: 9. The CDR3 length is 16 residues. Here the CDR3 DNA reads TGTGCCAGCAGTGATACGGGACAGGGCGCCGGAGATACGCAGTATTTT. This translates into CASSDTGQGAGDTQYF.

V is TRBV18 and J is TRBJ2-2; 8 bases align to TRBD1. Germline loops: CDR1 KGHSH, CDR2 LQKENI. V lost 2 bases and J lost 2; bases outside the gene matches: 7. The CDR3 is 17 residues long. The CDR3 DNA reads TGTGCCAGCTCACCAGCCGGGACAGGAGACAACACCGGGGAGCTGTTTTTT. Its protein is CASSPAGTGDNTGELFF.

This clone was seen more than once but under ten times. Germline and junction disagree at one end, which may indicate a read error. The genes are TRBV7-9 and TRBJ1-5, with TRBD1 matching over 8 bases. Germline V gene lookup returns CDR1 SEHNR and CDR2 FQNEAQ (reference sequence). The CDR3 length is 15 residues. CDR3 region: CSSSSGGGFNQPQHF. The CDR3 nucleotides read TGTTCCAGCAGCTCAGGGGGCGGCTTCAATCAGCCCCAGCATTTT.

This sequence joins TRBV7-3 and TRBJ1-1; D is undetermined. This CDR3 is 13 amino acids long. Trimming took off 3 bases at V and 1 base at J, with 6 bases between the two ends. Germline CDR1 is SGHTA and CDR2 is FQGTGA. CDR3 loop: CASSLTRNTEAFF. CDR3 bases: TGTGCCAGCAGCTTGACAAGGAACACTGAAGCTTTCTTT.

The chain recombines TRBV6-1 with TRBJ1-2; D is ambiguous. V was cut by 4 bases and J by 4 bases, with 10 bases left in between. This CDR3 contains 13 residues. Germline CDR1 MNHNS, CDR2 SASEGT. The CDR3 bases are TGTGCCAGCAGTGTGCCAGGCGCCTATGGCTACACCTTC. This codes for CASSVPGAYGYTF.

The J gene is TRBJ2-3, the V gene TRBV7-2; 9 nucleotides line up with TRBD2. The CDR3 length is 16 residues. V was pared by 4 bases and J by 6 bases, with 11 bases of the junction left unmatched. Germline loops: CDR1 SGHTA, CDR2 FQGNSA. The CDR3 loop reads CASSSGRVAGVDTQYF. CDR3 in DNA: TGTGCCAGCAGCTCCGGTAGGGTAGCGGGAGTGGATACGCAGTATTTT.

V gene TRBV27 combines with J gene TRBJ1-2; D is undetermined. Per the germline V gene, CDR1 is MNHEY and CDR2 is SMNVEV (reference sequence). Deletions cut 5 bases from V and 4 bases from J, with 11 bases between. The CDR3 contains 13 residues. The CDR3 bases are TGTGCCAGCAGTCTAGACGGATTCTATGGCTACACCTTC. This codes for CASSLDGFYGYTF.

The rearrangement links TRBV12-5 to TRBJ2-1; 13 positions match TRBD2. With V trimmed by 0 bases and J by 8 bases, 7 bases remained unmatched. CDR1 is LGHNT, CDR2 FRNRAP, per germline. The CDR3 contains 17 residues. Here the CDR3 DNA reads TGTGCTAGTGGTTTGGTACTAGGACTAGCGGGAGCCCATGAGCAGTTCTTC. Translating it yields CASGLVLGLAGAHEQFF.

J is TRBJ1-1 and V is TRBV19; D might be TRBD1 (5 bases). Germline V gene lookup returns CDR1 LNHDA and CDR2 SQIVND (reference sequence). The CDR3 is 15 amino acids. The V gene lost 7 bases and the J gene lost 0 bases, with 15 bases spanning the gap. The CDR3 loop reads CASTGRDSLNTEAFF. DNA of the CDR3: TGTGCCAGTACGGGGCGGGACTCTTTGAACACTGAAGCTTTCTTT.

The genes are TRBV11-2 and TRBJ2-2; tentatively, D is TRBD2 (5 bases). V shed 2 bases and J shed 3 bases, with 13 bases lying between them. This CDR3 region has 16 residues. CDR1 SGHAT and CDR2 FQNNGV come from the germline V gene. CDR3 DNA: TGTGCCAGCAGCTTACTTACCGGGAAGTACACCGGGGAGCTGTTTTTT. Encoded protein: CASSLLTGKYTGELFF. The complete variable domain, with remaining parts taken from reference TRBV11-2 and TRBJ2-2, reads EAGVAQSPRYKIIEKRQSVAFWCNPISGHATLYWYQQILGQGPKLLIQFQNNGVVDDSQLPKDRFSAERLKGVDSTLKIQPAKLEDSAVYLCASSLLTGKYTGELFFGEGSRLTVL.

The chain joins TRBV27 to TRBJ1-5; D might be TRBD1 (5 bases). V dropped 2 bases and J dropped 2 bases, with 10 bases sitting between them. This CDR3 has 15 residues. CDR1 and CDR2 from the germline V gene are MNHEY and SMNVEV (reference sequence). CDR3 coding DNA: TGTGCCAGCAGTTTACGCAGGGTAGGCAATCAGCCCCAGCATTTT. It is translated as CASSLRRVGNQPQHF.